This TCR beta chain was recorded in a study of blood T cells in healthy people across ages. Broader study findings: Observed TCR beta diversity showed a strong correlation with the percentage of naive T cells as measured by flow cytometry.

This clonotype was recorded many times. What it binds is unknown. The germline CDR1 and CDR2 sequences are MDHEN and SYDVKM. Trimming took 10 bases from V and 2 from J; bases not matched to a gene: 10. The CDR3 covers 15 residues. A sample-barcoded 5' primer and a J-beta primer mix were used in a second PCR of roughly 7 to 11 cycles. In TCRdb, the 5' RACE reads were re-called with MiXCR into one record per CDR3 protein. The repertoire holds hundreds of thousands of distinct CDR3 sequences, with around a fifth as singletons. Material for sequencing was blood. This TCR came from a man in his sixties or seventies in good health. This sequence joins TRBV28 and TRBJ2-3; 9 positions agree with TRBD1. The CDR3 reads CATRTGDPLTDTQYF. The CDR3 DNA reads TGTGCCACACGGACAGGGGATCCGCTCACAGATACGCAGTATTTT.